These T cell receptor beta chains were read from a single sample in a study of spatial heterogeneity in lung cancer. From the 5' RACE reads, TCRdb called clonotypes with MiXCR, one entry per CDR3 protein. The table includes around 120,000 distinct CDR3 sequences, 10% to 15% detected once. This material consisted of PBMCs, taken at follow-up. The receptors here all came from a male donor with early-stage non-small cell lung cancer. CDR3s include the opening cysteine and the closing phenylalanine or tryptophan. Each record gives: V gene, clone size, J gene, D gene, CDR3 protein, CDR3 DNA. The D gene is left open where the match is weak. Clone sizes are given selectively: once, few, many, or a class where the clone is expanded.

TRBV4-2,few,TRBJ2-2,TRBD1,CASSQGRTGTDTGELFF,TGTGCCAGCAGCCAGGGTAGGACAGGGACGGACACCGGGGAGCTGTTTTTT
TRBV28,-,TRBJ2-7,TRBD2,CASSRPGLAGVEQYF,TGTGCCAGCAGTCGACCGGGACTAGCGGGAGTCGAGCAGTACTTC
TRBV3-1,-,TRBJ1-2,TRBD1,CASSQGYSGGSYGYTF,TGTGCCAGCAGCCAGGGGTATTCAGGGGGCAGCTATGGCTACACCTTC
TRBV7-9,-,TRBJ1-4,-,CASSPRQYEKLFF,TGTGCCAGCAGCCCCCGACAGTACGAAAAACTGTTTTTT
TRBV29-1,medium-sized,TRBJ2-3,TRBD1,CSVEGQGVTDTQYF,TGCAGCGTTGAGGGACAGGGGGTGACAGATACGCAGTATTTT
TRBV7-2,-,TRBJ1-5,TRBD1,CASSPNRGKPQHF,TGTGCCAGCAGCCCAAACAGGGGGAAGCCCCAGCATTTT
TRBV7-2,few,TRBJ1-2,-,CASSRDIYGYTF,TGTGCCAGCAGCAGGGACATCTATGGCTACACCTTC
TRBV2,few,TRBJ2-1,-,CASSGGQPFGEQFF,TGTGCCAGCAGTGGAGGACAACCTTTCGGTGAGCAGTTCTTC
TRBV7-2,few,TRBJ2-3,TRBD1,CASSPHRGNAVTDTQYF,TGTGCCAGCAGCCCGCACAGGGGAAACGCCGTTACAGATACGCAGTATTTT
TRBV28,many,TRBJ2-3,TRBD1,CASSETGVTDTQYF,TGTGCCAGCAGTGAGACAGGGGTCACAGATACGCAGTATTTT
TRBV7-9,-,TRBJ1-4,-,CASSLSEVGKLFF,TGTGCCAGCAGCTTATCCGAGGTTGGGAAACTGTTTTTT
TRBV29-1,-,TRBJ1-2,-,CSVDSQLGYTF,TGCAGCGTTGACAGTCAGCTTGGCTACACCTTC
TRBV20-1,-,TRBJ1-6,-,CSAIVDSNSPLHF,TGCAGTGCTATAGTGGACAGCAATTCACCCCTCCACTTT
TRBV29-1,many,TRBJ2-6,TRBD1,CSVRTGSSGANVLTF,TGCAGCGTTCGGACAGGCTCCTCTGGGGCCAACGTCCTGACTTTC
TRBV24-1,many,TRBJ1-5,-,CATSVPGQPQHF,TGTGCCACCTCCGTTCCGGGTCAGCCCCAGCATTTT
TRBV5-1,many,TRBJ1-5,-,CASSLDGVSPQHF,TGCGCCAGCAGCCTAGACGGGGTGTCGCCCCAGCATTTT
TRBV28,few,TRBJ1-3,-,CASYSLSSGNTIYF,TGTGCCAGCTACAGCTTAAGCTCTGGAAACACCATATATTTT
TRBV12-3/TRBV12-4,few,TRBJ2-3,TRBD1,CASSLASGGPTDTQYF,TGTGCCAGCAGTTTAGCGTCAGGGGGCCCCACAGATACGCAGTATTTT
TRBV29-1,few,TRBJ2-1,TRBD1,CSVAGTVFNEQFF,TGCAGCGTTGCCGGGACAGTTTTCAATGAGCAGTTCTTC
TRBV4-1,few,TRBJ1-2,-,CASSQEIAYSGYTF,TGCGCCAGCAGCCAAGAGATAGCGTATAGCGGCTACACCTTC
TRBV7-2,-,TRBJ1-2,TRBD1,CASSPRQGSNYGYTF,TGTGCCAGCAGCCCTCGACAGGGGTCCAACTATGGCTACACCTTC
TRBV28,few,TRBJ1-5,-,CASSYRAPNQPQHF,TGTGCCAGCAGTTACCGGGCCCCTAATCAGCCCCAGCATTTT
TRBV6-2/TRBV6-3,many,TRBJ2-1,-,CASSYTTANEQFF,TGTGCCAGCAGTTACACCACAGCCAATGAGCAGTTCTTC
TRBV10-3,few,TRBJ1-2,-,CAISSGPDDGYTF,TGTGCCATCAGTTCAGGCCCGGATGATGGCTACACCTTC
TRBV27,-,TRBJ2-5,-,CASSPEGGEETQYF,TGTGCCAGCAGTCCAGAGGGGGGGGAAGAGACCCAGTACTTC
TRBV5-8,few,TRBJ1-2,-,CASRFQGAVGYGYTF,TGTGCCAGCAGGTTTCAGGGTGCCGTCGGCTATGGCTACACCTTC
TRBV20-1,-,TRBJ1-6,-,CSARQGPYNSPLHF,TGCAGTGCTAGGCAGGGTCCCTATAATTCACCCCTCCACTTT
TRBV7-9,few,TRBJ2-3,-,CASGRRSTDTQYF,TGTGCCAGCGGACGGAGAAGCACAGATACGCAGTATTTT
TRBV29-1,many,TRBJ1-1,-,CSVVTGHEAFF,TGCAGCGTTGTGACCGGACATGAAGCTTTCTTT
TRBV11-2,-,TRBJ2-2,-,CASSLEINTGELFF,TGTGCCAGCAGCTTAGAAATAAACACCGGGGAGCTGTTTTTT
TRBV21-1,medium-sized,TRBJ1-2,-,CASYLSRDNYGYTF,TGTGCCAGCTATTTGTCGAGGGATAACTATGGCTACACCTTC
TRBV20-1,few,TRBJ1-5,TRBD1,CSATPGQRSNQPQHF,TGCAGTGCTACACCGGGACAGCGTAGCAATCAGCCCCAGCATTTT
TRBV20-1,many,TRBJ2-7,-,CSALLEGGSYEQYF,TGCAGTGCCCTCCTCGAGGGGGGTTCCTACGAGCAGTACTTC
TRBV12-3/TRBV12-4,few,TRBJ1-2,-,CASSPGMGYGYTF,TGTGCCAGCAGTCCAGGGATGGGCTATGGCTACACCTTC
TRBV28,many,TRBJ2-7,-,CASSQWRRDSRREQYF,TGTGCCAGCAGCCAGTGGAGAAGGGACTCTCGACGCGAGCAGTACTTC
TRBV2,-,TRBJ2-5,TRBD1,CASSSDRVETQYF,TGTGCCAGCAGTTCTGACAGGGTTGAGACCCAGTACTTC
TRBV2,few,TRBJ2-3,TRBD1,CASRVRDSLTDTQYF,TGTGCCAGCAGGGTCCGGGACAGCCTCACAGATACGCAGTATTTT
TRBV20-1,many,TRBJ1-6,TRBD1,CSAPRGQNSPLHF,TGCAGTGCTCCCAGGGGGCAAAATTCACCCCTCCACTTT